The 13 T cell receptor beta chains below were found in one sample sequenced in a study of blood T cell repertoires in COVID-19. Libraries were prepared by immunoSEQ multiplex PCR; TCRdb keeps only in-frame clonotypes and omits some of them. The table lists approximately 190,000 clones, less than 90% of them singletons. The source material was peripheral blood. The receptors come from a woman between 40 and 55 years old with acute or convalescent COVID-19.

V usage is TRBV7-9 and J usage is TRBJ2-7; D is perhaps TRBD1 (5 bases). Germline lookup yields CDR1 SEHNR and CDR2 FQNEAQ (reference sequence). There are 15 residues in the CDR3. The ends were cut back, 1 base at V and 7 bases at J, with 17 bases in the middle. CDR3 sequence (DNA): TGTGCCAGCAGCTTAGGTTGGGGCCCATCCGGGGAGCAGTACTTC. It specifies CASSLGWGPSGEQYF.

This clone was counted a single time. The CDR3 loop is CASSQVVSTEAFF. The CDR3, as DNA: TGTGCCAGCAGCCAAGTTGTGAGTACTGAAGCTTTCTTT. The rearrangement joins TRBV3-1 (or the pseudogene TRBV3-2) to TRBJ1-1; D not certain. V lost 1 base to trimming and J lost 5 bases, with 8 bases between them. The CDR3 has 13 amino acids. Germline CDR1 is LGHDT and CDR2 is YNNKEL (reference sequence).

The rearrangement uses TRBV6-5 and TRBJ2-3; a possible D gene is TRBD2 (5 bases). Trimming took off 7 bases at V and 1 base at J, with 12 bases between the two ends. CDR1 MNHEY and CDR2 SVGAGI come from the germline V gene. The CDR3 covers 14 residues. CDR3 bases: TGTGCCAGCAAACAGAGGGTGGGCACAGATACGCAGTATTTT. Its translation is CASKQRVGTDTQYF.

The J gene is TRBJ1-1, the V gene TRBV6-6; TRBD1 matches at 7 bases. Per the germline V gene, CDR1 is MNHNY and CDR2 is SVGAGI (reference sequence). Trimming removed 6 bases from V and 1 base from J; junction bases left unmatched: 5. The CDR3 runs to 14 residues. The chain's CDR3 is CASRTGAPNTEAFF. CDR3 coding DNA: TGTGCCAGCAGAACAGGGGCGCCGAACACTGAAGCTTTCTTT.

The V call is TRBV6-6, the J call TRBJ2-7, with D unresolved. This CDR3 is built from 15 residues. Trimming removed 0 bases from V and 3 bases from J, with 12 bases in between. Germline-derived CDR1 and CDR2 are MNHNY and SVGAGI (reference sequence). CDR3 nucleotides: TGTGCCAGCAGTTACTCGAGAGCTTTCGACTACGAGCAGTACTTC. It yields the protein CASSYSRAFDYEQYF.

The V call is TRBV24-1, the J call TRBJ1-1; weak D call: TRBD1 (6 bases). Trimming stripped 4 bases from V and 5 bases from J, with 16 bases between. CDR3 length: 15 amino acids. The germline V gene has CDR1 KGHDR and CDR2 SFDVKD. CDR3 nucleotide sequence: TGTGCCACCAGTGACCCACGGACAGCGGGGACTGAAGCTTTCTTT. The encoded protein is CATSDPRTAGTEAFF.

The chain is built from TRBV28 and TRBJ2-4; no firm D call. V shed 1 base and J shed 9 bases, with 13 bases lying between them. Germline V CDR1 and CDR2: MDHEN, SYDVKM. This CDR3 is built from 14 residues. The CDR3 sequence: CASSLYNFAGIQYF. The CDR3 bases are TGTGCCAGCAGTTTATATAACTTCGCTGGCATTCAGTACTTC.

A few counts support this clone. The chain couples TRBV28 to TRBJ2-7; 7 bases agree with TRBD1. Losses at the gene ends were 1 base for V and 3 bases for J; bases not matched to a gene: 3. The CDR3 runs 14 residues. Germline V gene data show CDR1 as MDHEN and CDR2 as SYDVKM. The CDR3 sequence: CASSLFPGGYEQYF. In DNA form, the CDR3 reads TGTGCCAGCAGTTTATTCCCAGGGGGCTACGAGCAGTACTTC. Filled out from reference TRBV28 and TRBJ2-7, the complete variable domain reads DVKVTQSSRYLVKRTGEKVFLECVQDMDHENMFWYRQDPGLGLRLIYFSYDVKMKEKGDIPEGYSVSREKKERFSLILESASTNQTSMYLCASSLFPGGYEQYFGPGTRLTVT.

The chain links TRBV24-1 to TRBJ2-5; possible D gene TRBD2, 7 bases. The V and J ends lost 0 bases and 4 bases respectively, with 14 bases between them. This CDR3 contains 16 residues. Germline CDR1 and CDR2: KGHDR and SFDVKD. The CDR3 nucleotides read TGTGCCACCAGTGATTTGGGGGCCGGGGGGCTAGAGACCCAGTACTTC. Its translation is CATSDLGAGGLETQYF.

The chain is built from TRBV20-1 and TRBJ2-7; 7 bases agree with TRBD2. This CDR3 is built from 11 residues. Germline loops: CDR1 DFQATT, CDR2 SNEGSKA (reference sequence). The V and J ends lost 4 bases and 6 bases, in that order; junction bases with no gene match: 3. This chain's CDR3 is CSAISGREQYF. As DNA, the CDR3 is TGCAGTGCTATTAGCGGGCGCGAGCAGTACTTC.

This chain connects TRBV11-2 to TRBJ2-5; 8 bases agree with TRBD2. In germline, CDR1 is SGHAT, CDR2 FQNNGV. This CDR3 is built from 14 residues. With 3 bases clipped from V and 5 bases from J, the junction kept 5 bases outside the gene matches. The CDR3 loop reads CASSFLAGRETQYF. The DNA of the CDR3 is TGTGCCAGCAGCTTTCTAGCGGGTAGGGAGACCCAGTACTTC. The full variable domain, with the rest looked up from reference TRBV11-2 and TRBJ2-5, is EAGVAQSPRYKIIEKRQSVAFWCNPISGHATLYWYQQILGQGPKLLIQFQNNGVVDDSQLPKDRFSAERLKGVDSTLKIQPAKLEDSAVYLCASSFLAGRETQYFGPGTRLLVL.

The V and J genes are TRBV6-5 and TRBJ2-1; 8 nucleotides align to TRBD1. The CDR3 runs 15 residues. Germline trimming cut 3 bases from V and 8 bases from J; bases unmatched to any gene: 9. Germline assignment: CDR1 MNHEY and CDR2 SVGAGI. DNA for the CDR3: TGTGCCAGCAGTTATTCTGGACAGGGAGTCTATGAGCAGTTCTTC. Its protein is CASSYSGQGVYEQFF.

J is TRBJ2-1 and V is TRBV7-9; D uncertain. The CDR3 runs 11 residues. Trimming pared 5 bases from V and 8 bases from J, leaving 7 bases between. The V gene's germline CDR1 is SEHNR and CDR2 FQNEAQ (reference sequence). CDR3 sequence (DNA): TGTGCCAGCAGCCCCGTCTATGAGCAGTTCTTC. Translation gives CASSPVYEQFF.